This T cell receptor (beta chain) was identified during a study of shared clonotypes between healthy human individuals. About the study: The donor pool was made up of a couple of women and a few men aged 18 to 49. Study-level findings and limits: It was anticipated that sequencing depth would influence how many clonotypes donors shared.

A single count supports this clone. Antigen unknown. Germline CDR1 reads MNHEY; CDR2 reads SMNVEV (reference sequence). V was trimmed by 7 bases and J by 2 bases, leaving 15 bases between them. The CDR3 sequence is 14 residues long. Across several immunoSEQ plates, the genomic DNA of each subset was split evenly. Repertoires were generated with immunoSEQ multiplex PCR, while TCRdb's copy carries only in-frame clones and drops some. The sample consists of about 480,000 clones, about 79% of them appearing once. Each unsorted sample relied on roughly 90 million PBMCs as its source of genomic DNA. The chain joins TRBV27 to TRBJ2-7; no firm D call. The sample taken for sequencing was PBMCs. The receptor comes from a woman aged 40 to 55 in good health. Some clones in this sample may be carry-over from other donors' samples. The CDR3 reads CASKQTLVTYEQYF. For the CDR3, the DNA is TGTGCCAGCAAACAAACCCTGGTTACCTACGAGCAGTACTTC.